These 27 T cell receptor beta chains were sequenced from one sample in a study of neoadjuvant anti-PD-1 for oral cavity cancer. Time point: after neoadjuvant nivolumab, at surgical resection. The data were produced by immunoSEQ multiplex PCR, yet TCRdb's version contains in-frame clones alone and is incomplete. Found here are over 7,500 clones, 66% of them singletons; the top ten hold around 3.7%. The source was PBMCs, collected after nivolumab (anti-PD-1) treatment. These receptors were obtained from a person aged 35 to 85 with oral cavity squamous cell carcinoma.

The chain joins TRBV5-1 to TRBJ1-3; 7 bases are a match to TRBD1. The CDR3 spans 16 residues. Trimming at V came to 3 bases and at J to 0 bases, leaving 6 bases not matched to a gene. CDR1 SGHRS and CDR2 YFSETQ come from the germline V gene. The CDR3 reads CASSWGGQDSGNTIYF. The CDR3 DNA reads as TGCGCCAGCAGCTGGGGCGGACAGGACTCTGGAAACACCATATATTTT.

The CDR3 nucleotides are TGTGCCAGCAGCCTTTCTGGACAGGGAAGTGAAAAACTGTTTTTT. Protein: CASSLSGQGSEKLFF. The rearrangement joins TRBV6-5 to TRBJ1-4; TRBD1 matches 8 bases. This CDR3 spans 15 amino acids. The junction had 10 bases not matched to a gene; V was cut back by 6 bases and J by 7 bases. CDR1 MNHEY and CDR2 SVGAGI come from the germline V gene.

This chain connects TRBV11-2 to TRBJ2-7; TRBD1 agrees at 9 bases. The CDR3 is 15 residues long. After removal of 3 bases from V and 4 bases from J, the junction contained 7 bases not matched to a gene. Germline CDR1 SGHAT, CDR2 FQNNGV. CDR3 protein: CASSFVAGQGYEQYF. DNA for the CDR3: TGTGCCAGCAGCTTCGTCGCTGGACAGGGGTACGAGCAGTACTTC.

This clone was seen only a few times. The gene calls are TRBV6-5 and TRBJ2-5; 10 bases are a match to TRBD1. V trimming: 4 bases; J trimming: 3 bases; junction bases outside the gene matches: 2. CDR3 size: 14 residues. The V gene's germline CDR1 is MNHEY and CDR2 SVGAGI. This CDR3 is CASSSDRGKETQYF. The DNA of the CDR3 is TGTGCCAGCAGTTCGGACAGGGGGAAAGAGACCCAGTACTTC.

The chain links TRBV21-1 to TRBJ2-7; the table's D gene call, TRBD2, was not cross checked with the DNA. TRBV21-1 is flagged as a pseudogene. This CDR3 region has 15 residues. CDR3 protein: CASSKPGGEAYEQYF. The CDR3 bases are TGTGCCAGCAGCAAACCGGGGGGGGAAGCCTACGAGCAGTACTTC.

This clone came up once. J is TRBJ2-6 and V is TRBV19, with 9 bases aligning to TRBD1. Germline loops: CDR1 LNHDA, CDR2 SQIVND (reference sequence). Losses at the gene ends were 5 bases for V and 2 bases for J; bases not matched to a gene: 7. CDR3 size: 17 residues. CDR3 region: CASSPGQGSPGANVLTF. The DNA of the CDR3 is TGTGCCAGTAGTCCGGGACAGGGCTCGCCTGGGGCCAACGTCCTGACTTTC.

The chain links TRBV19 to TRBJ2-3, with a weak D call TRBD1 (5 bases). The V gene lost 7 bases and the J gene lost 2 bases, with 13 bases spanning the gap. Per the germline V gene, CDR1 is LNHDA and CDR2 is SQIVND (reference sequence). The CDR3 has 14 residues. The CDR3 nucleotides are TGTGCCAGTAACGCGGACATCTTCACAGATACGCAGTATTTT. This encodes CASNADIFTDTQYF.

This chain links TRBV5-4 with TRBJ2-7; tentative D call: TRBD1 (6 bases). Germline V gene lookup returns CDR1 SGHNT and CDR2 YYREEE (reference sequence). The CDR3 extends over 13 amino acids. Trimming took off 0 bases at V and 2 bases at J, with 6 bases between the two ends. The CDR3 spells CASSLGGPYEQYF. In DNA, the CDR3 is TGTGCCAGCAGCTTGGGGGGGCCCTACGAGCAGTACTTC.

The V and J genes are TRBV25-1 and TRBJ2-1; no clear D. The CDR3 consists of 15 residues. Germline V gives CDR1 MGHDK, CDR2 SYGVNS. The germline V and J ends were trimmed by 0 bases and 0 bases, with 6 bases remaining between them. DNA of the CDR3: TGTGCCAGCAGTGAATATGGGGACTCCTACAATGAGCAGTTCTTC. This sequence encodes CASSEYGDSYNEQFF.

This clone was recorded once. The chain carries TRBV27 and TRBJ1-1; D possibly corresponds to TRBD1 (5 bases). Germline V gives CDR1 MNHEY, CDR2 SMNVEV (reference sequence). Trimming shortened V by 1 base and J by 4 bases, and 13 bases separated the two germline ends. This CDR3 spans 15 amino acids. CDR3 sequence: CASSLWDGRSTEAFF. The CDR3 region has the DNA TGTGCCAGCAGTTTATGGGACGGAAGGAGCACTGAAGCTTTCTTT.

The genes are TRBV9 and TRBJ1-2; the D gene is possibly TRBD1 (5 bases). The CDR3 sequence is 17 residues long. V was cut by 0 bases and J by 0 bases, with 15 bases left in between. Germline V gives CDR1 SGDLS, CDR2 YYNGEE. The CDR3 loop reads CASSVDGAGRANYGYTF. CDR3 DNA sequence: TGTGCCAGCAGCGTAGATGGGGCAGGGCGAGCTAACTATGGCTACACCTTC.

The chain employs TRBV6-5 and TRBJ2-1; 8 nucleotides agree with TRBD2. Germline V gives CDR1 MNHEY, CDR2 SVGAGI. Trimming cost V 8 bases and J 5 bases; bases outside gene matches: 11. The CDR3 is 15 amino acids. This CDR3 reads CASSPGAGGDNEQFF. CDR3 sequence (DNA): TGTGCCAGCTCCCCGGGGGCGGGAGGCGACAATGAGCAGTTCTTC.

This rearrangement joins TRBV27 to TRBJ1-2; 12 bases fit TRBD1. The CDR3 loop spans 16 amino acids. Germline loops: CDR1 MNHEY, CDR2 SMNVEV (reference sequence). J gave up 5 bases and V 3 bases, and 7 bases lay outside the gene matches. The CDR3 here is CASSFLGTGGGYGYTF. For the CDR3, the DNA is TGTGCCAGCAGTTTCCTCGGGACAGGGGGCGGGTATGGCTACACCTTC.

V is TRBV30 and J is TRBJ2-2, with 11 positions matching TRBD2. Unmatched junction bases numbered 8, after V lost 2 bases and J lost 6 bases. CDR1 and CDR2 from the germline V gene are GTSNPN and SVGIG (reference sequence). The CDR3 has 16 amino acids. The CDR3 protein is CAWSSLAGGRSGELFF. CDR3 in DNA: TGTGCCTGGAGTAGTCTAGCGGGAGGCCGGTCCGGGGAGCTGTTTTTT. The full variable domain, rest sourced from reference TRBV30 and TRBJ2-2, is SQTIHQWPATLVQPVGSPLSLECTVEGTSNPNLYWYRQAAGRGLQLLFYSVGIGQISSEVPQNLSASRPQDRQFILSSKKLLLSDSGFYLCAWSSLAGGRSGELFFGEGSRLTVL.

The V and J genes are TRBV30 and TRBJ1-5; D gene uncertain. Germline V CDR1 and CDR2: GTSNPN, SVGIG (reference sequence). V gave up 2 bases and J gave up 7 bases, with 15 bases separating them. This CDR3 region has 14 residues. The CDR3 DNA reads TGTGCCTGGAGTATATCGTCCGGGTCGCAGCCCCAGCATTTT. This sequence encodes CAWSISSGSQPQHF.

The chain combines TRBV25-1 with TRBJ2-3; D not certain. The V gene lost 8 bases and the J gene lost 2 bases, with 14 bases spanning the gap. This CDR3 region has 14 residues. CDR1 MGHDK and CDR2 SYGVNS come from the germline V gene. CDR3 DNA: TGTGCCAGCGAAGATCGCTTTTCCACAGATACGCAGTATTTT. Residues: CASEDRFSTDTQYF.

This chain connects TRBV14 to TRBJ2-1; 11 nucleotides align to TRBD2. Losses at the gene ends were 5 bases for V and 9 bases for J; bases not matched to a gene: 3. The CDR3 length is 13 residues. Germline lookup yields CDR1 SGHDN and CDR2 FVKESK. CDR3 amino acids: CASSKTSGGEQFF. In DNA, the CDR3 is TGTGCCAGCAGCAAAACTAGCGGGGGTGAGCAGTTCTTC.

The chain carries TRBV4-1 and TRBJ2-3, with D perhaps TRBD2 (6 bases). Trimming left V 4 bases short and J 2 bases short, with 16 bases between. Germline V CDR1 and CDR2: MGHRA, YSYEKL. CDR3 length: 16 amino acids. This CDR3 reads CASSLSGRGFTDTQYF. The CDR3 nucleotides read TGCGCCAGCAGCCTCTCGGGGCGGGGATTCACAGATACGCAGTATTTT.

V is TRBV30 and J is TRBJ1-2, with 7 bases matching TRBD1. Trimming took 1 base from V and 6 from J; bases not matched to a gene: 5. Germline CDR1 and CDR2: GTSNPN and SVGIG (reference sequence). CDR3 length equals 13 residues. The CDR3 is CAWSGRGTDGYTF. As DNA, the CDR3 is TGTGCCTGGAGTGGGAGGGGGACAGATGGCTACACCTTC.

This rearrangement joins TRBV5-1 to TRBJ2-2, with D unclear. Looked up from germline, CDR1 is SGHRS and CDR2 is YFSETQ. CDR3 size: 13 residues. V lost 0 bases to trimming and J lost 7 bases, with 7 bases between them. In DNA, the CDR3 is TGCGCCAGCAGCTTGGCTTCTGGCGGGGAGCTGTTTTTT. Translating gives CASSLASGGELFF.

The chain couples TRBV6-6 to TRBJ2-3; D is undetermined. The germline gives CDR1 MNHNY, CDR2 SVGAGI (reference sequence). Deletions cut 5 bases from V and 7 bases from J, with 10 bases between. The CDR3 runs 12 residues. CDR3 nucleotides: TGTGCCAGCAGTCGACCCAGAAATACGCAGTATTTT. Its protein is CASSRPRNTQYF.

The rearrangement joins TRBV7-8 to TRBJ1-4, with TRBD1 identical over 7 bases. This CDR3 spans 14 amino acids. The V segment lost 5 bases and the J segment 8 bases; nucleotides outside the gene matches: 8. Per germline, CDR1 SGHVS and CDR2 FQNEAQ. This chain's CDR3 is CASSEDRVGEKLFF. The CDR3, as DNA: TGTGCCAGCAGCGAAGACAGGGTTGGCGAAAAACTGTTTTTT.

The rearrangement joins TRBV10-2 to TRBJ2-7, with a possible D match to TRBD1 (5 bases). The CDR3 covers 12 residues. V was clipped by 10 bases and J by 7 bases, with 17 bases between them. The germline CDR1 and CDR2 sequences are WSHSY and SAAADI. Written as DNA, the CDR3 is TGCGCCACCCAGGGCACTATTATGGAGCAGTACTTC. Protein: CATQGTIMEQYF.

This clone was detected only once. This sequence joins TRBV25-1 and TRBJ2-3; no clear D. The germline V gene encodes CDR1 MGHDK and CDR2 SYGVNS. This CDR3 region has 11 residues. V was shortened by 1 base and J by 4 bases, with 0 bases between the two germline ends. Written as DNA, the CDR3 is TGTGCCAGCAGTGAATCAGATACGCAGTATTTT. Translation: CASSESDTQYF.

The chain employs TRBV29-1 and TRBJ2-7; D may be TRBD2 (6 bases). Trimming pared 5 bases from V and 4 bases from J, leaving 15 bases between. CDR3 length: 13 residues. Germline V CDR1 and CDR2: SQVTM, ANQGSEA. The chain's CDR3 is CSVIMGGGYEQYF. The CDR3 DNA sequence: TGCAGCGTTATAATGGGGGGAGGATACGAGCAGTACTTC.

This clone was seen a handful of times. The CDR3, as DNA: TGCGCCAGCAGTGAGCAAACGGGAGAGACCCAGTACTTC. Its translation: CASSEQTGETQYF. The chain couples TRBV10-1 to TRBJ2-5; no reliable D call. Germline lookup yields CDR1 WNHNN and CDR2 SYGVQD (reference sequence). Trimming removed 2 bases from V and 4 bases from J, with 8 bases in between. The CDR3 extends over 13 amino acids.

This clone came up once. V gene TRBV11-2 combines with J gene TRBJ2-1, with 9 nucleotides matching TRBD2. In germline, CDR1 is SGHAT, CDR2 FQNNGV. V trimming: 1 base; J trimming: 7 bases; junction bases outside the gene matches: 8. CDR3 length: 16 residues. CDR3 in amino acids: CASSLVAGGPLNEQFF. The CDR3 DNA is TGTGCCAGCAGCTTAGTTGCGGGAGGGCCATTAAATGAGCAGTTCTTC.